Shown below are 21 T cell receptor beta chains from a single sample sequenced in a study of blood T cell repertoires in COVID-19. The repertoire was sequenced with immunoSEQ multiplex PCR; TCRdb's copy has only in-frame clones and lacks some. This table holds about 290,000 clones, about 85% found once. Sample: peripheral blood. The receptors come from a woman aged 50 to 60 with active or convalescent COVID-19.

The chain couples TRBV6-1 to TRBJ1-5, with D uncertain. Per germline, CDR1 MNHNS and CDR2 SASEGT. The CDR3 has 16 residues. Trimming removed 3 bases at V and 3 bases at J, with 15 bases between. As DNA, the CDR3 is TGTGCCAGCAGTGAGGTTTTCCGGGTTCCCAATCAGCCCCAGCATTTT. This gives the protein CASSEVFRVPNQPQHF.

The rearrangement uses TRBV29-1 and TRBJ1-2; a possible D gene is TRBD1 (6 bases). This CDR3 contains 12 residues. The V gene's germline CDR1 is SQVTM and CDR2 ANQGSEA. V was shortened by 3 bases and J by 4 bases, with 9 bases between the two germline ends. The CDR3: CSVDDRFYGYTF. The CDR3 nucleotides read TGCAGCGTTGACGACAGGTTCTATGGCTACACCTTC. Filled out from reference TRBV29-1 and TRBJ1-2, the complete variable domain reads SAVISQKPSRDICQRGTSLTIQCQVDSQVTMMFWYRQQPGQSLTLIATANQGSEATYESGFVIDKFPISRPNLTFSTLTVSNMSPEDSSIYLCSVDDRFYGYTFGSGTRLTVV.

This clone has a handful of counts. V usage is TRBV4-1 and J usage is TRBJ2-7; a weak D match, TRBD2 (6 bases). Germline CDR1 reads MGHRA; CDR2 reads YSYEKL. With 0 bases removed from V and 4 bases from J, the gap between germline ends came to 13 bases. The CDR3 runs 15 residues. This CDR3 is CASSQDPAGYYEQYF. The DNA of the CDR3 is TGCGCCAGCAGCCAAGATCCAGCGGGCTATTACGAGCAGTACTTC.

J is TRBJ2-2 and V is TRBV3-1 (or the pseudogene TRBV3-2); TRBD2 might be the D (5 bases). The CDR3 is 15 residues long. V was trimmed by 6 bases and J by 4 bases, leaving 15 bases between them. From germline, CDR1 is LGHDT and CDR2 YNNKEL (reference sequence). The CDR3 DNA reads TGTGCCAGCAGTCATACTAGTTACCTCACCGGGGAGCTGTTTTTT. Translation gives CASSHTSYLTGELFF.

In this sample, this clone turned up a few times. This CDR3 is CASSRTGSRNTEAFF. CDR3 in DNA: TGTGCCAGCAGCCGGACAGGGTCGAGGAACACTGAAGCTTTCTTT. The chain recombines TRBV7-9 with TRBJ1-1, with TRBD1 identical over 8 bases. Germline loops: CDR1 SEHNR, CDR2 FQNEAQ (reference sequence). Unmatched junction bases numbered 6, after V lost 5 bases and J lost 1 base. The CDR3 has 15 amino acids.

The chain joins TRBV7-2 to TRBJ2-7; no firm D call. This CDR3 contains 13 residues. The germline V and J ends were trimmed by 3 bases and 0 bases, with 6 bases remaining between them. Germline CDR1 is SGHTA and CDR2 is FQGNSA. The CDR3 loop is CASSFSSSYEQYF. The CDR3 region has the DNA TGTGCCAGCAGCTTTTCGAGCTCCTACGAGCAGTACTTC.

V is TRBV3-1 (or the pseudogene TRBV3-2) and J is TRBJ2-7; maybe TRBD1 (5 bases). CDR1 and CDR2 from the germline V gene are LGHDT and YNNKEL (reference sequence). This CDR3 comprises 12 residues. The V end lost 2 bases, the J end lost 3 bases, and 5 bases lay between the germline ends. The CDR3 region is CASSQRGYEQYF. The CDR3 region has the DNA TGTGCCAGCAGCCAAAGGGGCTACGAGCAGTACTTC.

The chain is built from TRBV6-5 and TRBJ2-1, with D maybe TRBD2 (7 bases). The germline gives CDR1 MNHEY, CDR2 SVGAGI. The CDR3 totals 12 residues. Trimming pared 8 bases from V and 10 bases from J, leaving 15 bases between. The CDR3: CASGVRGGEQFF. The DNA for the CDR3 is TGTGCCAGCGGGGTAAGGGGGGGCGAGCAGTTCTTC.

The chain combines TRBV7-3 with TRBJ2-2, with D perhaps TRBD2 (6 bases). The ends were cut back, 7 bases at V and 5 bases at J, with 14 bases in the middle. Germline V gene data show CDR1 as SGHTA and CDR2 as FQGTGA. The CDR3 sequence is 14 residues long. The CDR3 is CASTVSGGTGELFF. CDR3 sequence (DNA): TGTGCCAGCACCGTCAGTGGAGGGACCGGGGAGCTGTTTTTT.

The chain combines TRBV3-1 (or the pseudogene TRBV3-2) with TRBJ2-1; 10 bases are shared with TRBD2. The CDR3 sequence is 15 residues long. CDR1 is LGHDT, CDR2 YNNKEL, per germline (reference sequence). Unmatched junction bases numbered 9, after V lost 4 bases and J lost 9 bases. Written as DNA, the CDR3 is TGTGCCAGCAGCCCCTGGCTAGCGGGAGCAGTTGAGCAGTTCTTC. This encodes CASSPWLAGAVEQFF.

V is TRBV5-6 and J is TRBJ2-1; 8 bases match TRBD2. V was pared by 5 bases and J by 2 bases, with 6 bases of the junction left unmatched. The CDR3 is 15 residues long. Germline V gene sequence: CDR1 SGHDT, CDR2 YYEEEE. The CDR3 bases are TGTGCCAGCAGGGAAGCGGGAGCGCCCTACAATGAGCAGTTCTTC. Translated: CASREAGAPYNEQFF.

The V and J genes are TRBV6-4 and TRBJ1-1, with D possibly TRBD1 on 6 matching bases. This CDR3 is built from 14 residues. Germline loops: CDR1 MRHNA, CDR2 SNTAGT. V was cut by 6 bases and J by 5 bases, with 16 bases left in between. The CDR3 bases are TGTGCCAGCAGCCGGACAGAATCGAGAACTGAAGCTTTCTTT. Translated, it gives CASSRTESRTEAFF.

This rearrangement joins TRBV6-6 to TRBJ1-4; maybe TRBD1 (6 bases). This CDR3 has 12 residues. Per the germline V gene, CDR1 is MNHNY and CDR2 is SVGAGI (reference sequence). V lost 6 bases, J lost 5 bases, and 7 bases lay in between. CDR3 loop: CASRDRNEKLFF. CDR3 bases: TGTGCCAGCAGAGACAGGAATGAAAAACTGTTTTTT.

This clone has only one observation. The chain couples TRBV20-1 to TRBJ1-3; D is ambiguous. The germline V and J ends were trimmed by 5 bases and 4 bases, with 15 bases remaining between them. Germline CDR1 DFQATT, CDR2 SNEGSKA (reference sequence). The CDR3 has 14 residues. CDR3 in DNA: TGCAGTGCTCGTGACTCCTCTCCCGGAAACACCATATATTTT. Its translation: CSARDSSPGNTIYF.

The CDR3 spells CASSYYISGTADTQYF. The CDR3 nucleotides read TGTGCCAGCAGTTATTATATTAGCGGGACAGCAGATACGCAGTATTTT. The chain couples TRBV6-6 to TRBJ2-3; weak D call: TRBD2 (8 bases). V gave up 3 bases and J gave up 4 bases, with 17 bases separating them. Germline CDR1 and CDR2: MNHNY and SVGAGI (reference sequence). The CDR3 has 16 amino acids.

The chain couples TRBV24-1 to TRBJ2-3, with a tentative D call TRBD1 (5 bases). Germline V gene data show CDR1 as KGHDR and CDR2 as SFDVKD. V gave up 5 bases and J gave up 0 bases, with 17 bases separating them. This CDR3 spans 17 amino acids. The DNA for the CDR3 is TGTGCCACCAGTGGTAGGGGAAGACAGCTAAGCACAGATACGCAGTATTTT. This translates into CATSGRGRQLSTDTQYF.

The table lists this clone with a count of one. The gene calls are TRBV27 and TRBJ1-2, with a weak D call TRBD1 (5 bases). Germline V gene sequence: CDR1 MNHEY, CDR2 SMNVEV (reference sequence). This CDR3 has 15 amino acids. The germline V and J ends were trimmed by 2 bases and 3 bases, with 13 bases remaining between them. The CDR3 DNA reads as TGTGCCAGCAGTTTAATCCCGACAGATCACTATGGCTACACCTTC. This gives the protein CASSLIPTDHYGYTF.

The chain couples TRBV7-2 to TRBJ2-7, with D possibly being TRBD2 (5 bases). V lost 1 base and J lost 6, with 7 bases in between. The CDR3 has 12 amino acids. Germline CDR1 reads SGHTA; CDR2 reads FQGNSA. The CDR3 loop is CASSLGLLEQYF. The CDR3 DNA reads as TGTGCCAGCAGCTTAGGACTACTCGAGCAGTACTTC.

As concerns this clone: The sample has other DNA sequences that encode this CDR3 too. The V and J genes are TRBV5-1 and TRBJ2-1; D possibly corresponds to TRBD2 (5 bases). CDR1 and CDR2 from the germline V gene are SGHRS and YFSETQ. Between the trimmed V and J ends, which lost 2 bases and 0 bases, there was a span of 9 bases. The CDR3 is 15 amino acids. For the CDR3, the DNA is TGCGCCAGCAGCTTAGCGGAGAGCTCCTACAATGAGCAGTTCTTC. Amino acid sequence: CASSLAESSYNEQFF.

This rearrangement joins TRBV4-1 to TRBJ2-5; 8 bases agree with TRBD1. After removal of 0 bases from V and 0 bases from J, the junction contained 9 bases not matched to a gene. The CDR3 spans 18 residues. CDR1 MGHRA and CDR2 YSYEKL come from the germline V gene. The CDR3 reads CASSQDRAGGRYQETQYF. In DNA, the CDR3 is TGCGCCAGCAGCCAAGATAGGGCAGGGGGCCGGTACCAAGAGACCCAGTACTTC.

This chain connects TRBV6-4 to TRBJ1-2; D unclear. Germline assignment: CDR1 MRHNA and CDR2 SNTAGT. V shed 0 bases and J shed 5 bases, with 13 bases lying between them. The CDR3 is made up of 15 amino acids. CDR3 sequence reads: CASSDSRNRGYGYTF. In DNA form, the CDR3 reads TGTGCCAGCAGTGACTCCAGGAACAGAGGGTATGGCTACACCTTC.